This TCR beta chain comes out of a study of blood T cell repertoires in COVID-19. The CDR3 is 15 residues long. Germline CDR1 and CDR2: LGHDT and YNNKEL (reference sequence). Trimming took 2 bases from V and 0 from J; bases not matched to a gene: 4. Assay used: immunoSEQ multiplex PCR; TCRdb lists only in-frame clones, some missing. Among 250,000 to 350,000 clones listed, under 90% were seen once. The sequencing sample was made of PBMCs or T cells enriched from blood (not recorded which). The chain links TRBV3-1 (or the pseudogene TRBV3-2) to TRBJ2-7, with 7 bases that match TRBD1. This sequence was found in a woman aged 45-60 years who had been exposed to COVID-19. The CDR3 nucleotides read TGTGCCAGCAGCCAATCTGGGACAGTCTCCTACGAGCAGTACTTC. Encoded protein: CASSQSGTVSYEQYF.